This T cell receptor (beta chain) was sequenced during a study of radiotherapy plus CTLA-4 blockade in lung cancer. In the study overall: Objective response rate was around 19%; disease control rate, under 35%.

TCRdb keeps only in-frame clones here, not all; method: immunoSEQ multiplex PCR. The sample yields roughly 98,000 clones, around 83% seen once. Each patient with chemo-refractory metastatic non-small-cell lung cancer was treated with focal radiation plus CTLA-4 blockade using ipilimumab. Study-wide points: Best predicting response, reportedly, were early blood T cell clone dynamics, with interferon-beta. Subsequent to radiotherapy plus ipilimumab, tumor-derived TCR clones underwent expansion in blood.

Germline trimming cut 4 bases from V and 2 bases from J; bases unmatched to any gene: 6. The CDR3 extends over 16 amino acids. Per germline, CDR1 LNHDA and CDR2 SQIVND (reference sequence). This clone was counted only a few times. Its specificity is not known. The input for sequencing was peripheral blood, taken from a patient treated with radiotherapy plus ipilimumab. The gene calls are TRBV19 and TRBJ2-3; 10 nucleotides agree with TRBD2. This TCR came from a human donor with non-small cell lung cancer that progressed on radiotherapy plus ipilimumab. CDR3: CASSKGTSVNTDTQYF. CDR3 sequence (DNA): TGTGCCAGTAGTAAAGGGACTAGCGTGAACACAGATACGCAGTATTTT.